This TCR beta chain originates from a study of response to subunit inactivated influenza vaccine. Study-level points and caveats: There was a suggestion from the authors that each seasonal influenza vaccination recruits few new T cells.

Worth noting for this clonotype: As yet, its antigen is unknown.

MiXCR, run by TCRdb on the RT-PCR reads, gives a single entry per CDR3 protein. This table holds 450,000 to 600,000 distinct CDR3 sequences, approximately 17% found once. The CDR3 length is 16 residues. With 4 bases clipped from V and 4 bases from J, the junction kept 6 bases outside the gene matches. Looked up from germline, CDR1 is LNHDA and CDR2 is SQIVND (reference sequence). The sequenced sample was CD4+ T cells sorted from PBMCs, obtained about 24 months after vaccination. The source is a man aged 50 to 75 who received an inactivated influenza vaccine. J is TRBJ2-3 and V is TRBV19, with 12 bases matching TRBD2. In DNA form, the CDR3 reads TGTGCCAGTAGTACCGGACTAGCGGGGTTTGCAGATACGCAGTATTTT. Translation: CASSTGLAGFADTQYF.